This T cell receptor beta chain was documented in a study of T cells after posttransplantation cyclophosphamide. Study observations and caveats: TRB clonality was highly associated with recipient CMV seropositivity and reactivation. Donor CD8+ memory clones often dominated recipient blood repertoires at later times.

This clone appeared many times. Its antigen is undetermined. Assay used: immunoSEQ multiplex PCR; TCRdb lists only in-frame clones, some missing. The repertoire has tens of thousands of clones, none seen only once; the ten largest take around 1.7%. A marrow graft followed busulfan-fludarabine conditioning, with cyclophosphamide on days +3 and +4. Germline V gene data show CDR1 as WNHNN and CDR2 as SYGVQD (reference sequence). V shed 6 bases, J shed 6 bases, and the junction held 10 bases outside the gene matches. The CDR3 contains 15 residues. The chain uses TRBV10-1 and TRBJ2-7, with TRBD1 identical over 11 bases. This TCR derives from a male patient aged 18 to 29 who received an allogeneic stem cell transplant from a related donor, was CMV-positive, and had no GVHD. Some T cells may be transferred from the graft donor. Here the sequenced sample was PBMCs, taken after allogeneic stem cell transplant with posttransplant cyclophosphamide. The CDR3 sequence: CASSAGQGAKGEQYF. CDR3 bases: TGCGCCAGCAGCGCCGGACAGGGGGCGAAGGGCGAGCAGTACTTC.